In its sample, the clone carrying this TCR beta chain was seen a few times. Antigen unknown. This record belongs to a study of T cell repertoires in cytomegalovirus infection. Turning to the study itself: CMV infection and matching HLA type were both indicated by public TCR beta signatures.

Each CDR3 protein is one row after TCRdb ran MiXCR on the reads. The sample holds approximately 750,000 distinct CDR3 sequences; roughly 36% are singletons and the top ten take around 2.6%. This CDR3 is built from 15 residues. V was pared by 3 bases and J by 4 bases, with 10 bases between. Looked up from germline, CDR1 is PRHDT and CDR2 is FYEKMQ (reference sequence). Notes on the study in general: HLA-C-restricted, CMV-specific TCR beta clonotypes were dominant ex vivo. The study identified carriers of CMV plus the relevant HLA from cumulative public TCR beta family frequency.

The origin of this receptor is a human donor in good health (CMV status not recorded). Some clones in this sample may be carry-over from other donors' samples. The specimen was PBMCs. This chain links TRBV13 with TRBJ1-6; D uncertain. CDR3 amino acids: CASSFPVLYNSPLHF. CDR3 DNA sequence: TGTGCCAGCAGCTTCCCCGTCTTGTATAATTCACCCCTCCACTTT.